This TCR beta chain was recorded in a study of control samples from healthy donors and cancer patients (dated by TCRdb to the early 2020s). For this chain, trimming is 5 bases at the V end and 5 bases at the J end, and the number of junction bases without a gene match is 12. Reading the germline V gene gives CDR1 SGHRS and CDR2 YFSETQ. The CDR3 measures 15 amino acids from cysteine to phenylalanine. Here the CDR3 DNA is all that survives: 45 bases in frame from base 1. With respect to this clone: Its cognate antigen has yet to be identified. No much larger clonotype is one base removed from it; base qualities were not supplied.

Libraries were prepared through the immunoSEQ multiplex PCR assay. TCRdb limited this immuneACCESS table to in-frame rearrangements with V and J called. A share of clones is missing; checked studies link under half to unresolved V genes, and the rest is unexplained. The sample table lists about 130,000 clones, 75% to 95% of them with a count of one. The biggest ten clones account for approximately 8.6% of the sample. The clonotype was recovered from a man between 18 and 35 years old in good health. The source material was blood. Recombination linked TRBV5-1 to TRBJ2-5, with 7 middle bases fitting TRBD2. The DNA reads TGCGCCAGCAGAAGGGAGGGAGGGGACGTGGAGACCCAGTACTTC. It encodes CASRREGGDVETQYF.